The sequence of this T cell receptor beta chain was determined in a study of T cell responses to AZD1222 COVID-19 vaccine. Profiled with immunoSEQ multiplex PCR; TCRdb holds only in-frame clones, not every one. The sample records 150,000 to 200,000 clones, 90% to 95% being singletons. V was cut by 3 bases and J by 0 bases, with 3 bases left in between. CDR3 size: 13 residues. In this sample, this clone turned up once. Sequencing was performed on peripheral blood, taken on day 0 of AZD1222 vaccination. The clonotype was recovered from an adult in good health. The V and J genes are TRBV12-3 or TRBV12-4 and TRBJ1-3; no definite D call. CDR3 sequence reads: CASSLSSGNTIYF. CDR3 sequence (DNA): TGTGCCAGCAGTTTGAGCTCTGGAAACACCATATATTTT.